The clone carrying this T cell receptor (beta chain) showed up many times. Antigen: not known. This specimen comes from a study of early T cells in non-severe SARS-CoV-2 infection. About the study: Unsorted whole-blood RNA was sequenced in bulk, leaving chains unpaired.

Study results and limitations: The VDJdb matching leaned toward anti-spike CD8 responses and overlooked private and CD4 specificities.

V was cut by 9 bases and J by 0 bases, with 12 bases left in between. The CDR3 runs to 14 residues. Germline V gene sequence: CDR1 ENHRY, CDR2 SYGVKD. Researchers tagged individual cDNA molecules with unique molecular identifiers. TCRdb used MiXCR to reprocess the 5' RACE reads, holding one entry per CDR3 protein. The data hold more than 65,000 distinct CDR3 sequences, with roughly 13% observed a single time. The rearrangement joins TRBV10-3 to TRBJ2-1; tentatively, D is TRBD2 (6 bases). The sequencing sample was made of whole blood. This clonotype was sampled from an adult who was a healthcare worker with PCR-confirmed SARS-CoV-2 infection or an uninfected control (not recorded which). This chain's CDR3 is CAMKAGTSYNEQFF. The DNA for the CDR3 is TGTGCCATGAAAGCGGGTACCTCCTACAATGAGCAGTTCTTC.